This TCR beta chain was captured in a study of response to subunit inactivated influenza vaccine. Trimming at V came to 5 bases and at J to 4 bases, leaving 11 bases not matched to a gene. The CDR3 consists of 17 residues. CDR1 SGHTA and CDR2 FQGTGA come from the germline V gene. TCRdb re-analysed the RT-PCR reads in MiXCR, keeping a single row per CDR3 protein. This table holds approximately 520,000 distinct CDR3 sequences, approximately 24% found once. Of note for this clonotype: What it binds is not known.

Study-wide findings and caveats: Authors suggested few new T cells are recruited by each seasonal influenza vaccination.

This rearrangement joins TRBV7-3 to TRBJ2-2, with 9 bases matching TRBD2. This specimen was CD4+ T cells sorted from PBMCs, taken less than 6 days after vaccination. The sequence was collected from a man aged 45-65 years who received an inactivated influenza vaccine. In DNA, the CDR3 is TGTGCCAGCAGCCCATTTTCTAGCGGGACATCCACCGGGGAGCTGTTTTTT. Amino acid sequence: CASSPFSSGTSTGELFF.